This T cell receptor beta chain was captured in a study of monozygotic twins with inflammatory bowel disease. Study results and caveats: Relative to healthy twins, IBD patients had fewer clonotypes in common with others, a gap that was especially apparent with disease activity.

Germline V CDR1 and CDR2: MDHEN, SYDVKM. The CDR3 runs to 17 residues. UMIs containing a 6-nucleotide sample barcode were added via template switching. TCRdb reprocessed the 5' RACE reads and keeps a single row for each CDR3 protein, giving no DNA. The data show about 170,000 distinct CDR3 sequences, and the top ten clones hold under 3.5%. To note about this clonotype: Its specificity is unknown.

The receptor was derived from a human donor with ulcerative colitis or Crohn's disease, or a healthy co-twin of an affected twin (not recorded which). The chain has TRBV28 and TRBJ2-2; the D call from TCRdb, TRBD1, cannot be confirmed without DNA. Sequencing was performed on blood. CDR3 sequence: CASSLWGTLSGTGELFF.